This is a list of T cell receptor beta chains from one sample in a study of somatic reversion in DOCK8 deficiency. TCRdb reprocessed the multiplex PCR reads via MiXCR and lists one record per CDR3 protein. This table has fewer than 5,000 distinct CDR3 sequences, under 25% appearing once. Sequenced sample: peripheral blood. The receptors were gathered from a human donor in good health. The conserved cysteine and the conserved F or W are not part of the CDR3 here. Clone size is shown for a subset of rows, as once, few, many or a class of expanded clone.

TRBV11-2	TRBJ2-7	-	ASSTLGTGVYEQY
TRBV9	TRBJ1-1	-	ASSVEGNTEAF
TRBV5-1	TRBJ1-1	medium-sized	ASSWGQGRTEAF
TRBV11-2	TRBJ1-2	medium-sized	ASSPGTGVGYGYT
TRBV12-3/TRBV12-4	TRBJ2-7	medium-sized	ASSTLRGYEQY
TRBV4-1	TRBJ2-7	few	ASSHFLDEQY
TRBV28	TRBJ1-4	few	ASSPGGTGVEKLF
TRBV5-4	TRBJ2-1	few	ASSFKGAVGEQF
TRBV5-1	TRBJ1-3	-	ASSLEPAFSGNTIY
TRBV7-8	TRBJ1-4	few	ASSLARGLNEKLF
TRBV20-1	TRBJ2-7	few	SAIGTSSYEQY
TRBV20-1	TRBJ2-2	-	SASVQGGPTGELF
TRBV3-1	TRBJ1-2	-	ASSPDRAYGHT
TRBV4-1	TRBJ1-1	few	ASSRTGTANTEAF
TRBV12-5	TRBJ1-1	-	ASGLSSAYEAF
TRBV19	TRBJ2-3	medium-sized	ASSIRPADTQY
TRBV5-4	TRBJ2-7	-	ASSRGTASWVEQY
TRBV28	TRBJ1-1	medium-sized	ASSFWVRGAEAF
TRBV12-3/TRBV12-4	TRBJ1-2	few	ASSPGQNYGYT
TRBV11-2	TRBJ2-7	-	ASSLGGLNPYEQY
TRBV20-1	TRBJ1-6	-	SAMVWTWLTDGDGSYNSPLH
TRBV28	TRBJ2-7	-	ASSFPLGEQY
TRBV12-3/TRBV12-4	TRBJ1-5	medium-sized	ASSPVRTPQH